This is a list of T cell receptor beta chains from one sample in a study of blood T cell repertoires in COVID-19. TCRdb's copy holds only in-frame clones and misses some; the assay was immunoSEQ multiplex PCR. The table lists hundreds of thousands of clones, about 85% of them singletons. Sequenced sample: peripheral blood. Receptor source: a man in his 60s who had recovered from COVID-19. The CDR3 runs from the conserved cysteine through the conserved F or W. D genes are given only for firm matches. Where a row states a size, it is once, few, many or the class of an expanded clone; other rows omit it.

j_gene,d_gene,v_gene,abundance,len,CDR3nt,CDR3aa
TRBJ2-7,.,TRBV4-1,once,17,TGCGCCAGCAGCCGTGAGGGTGGACGCAGCGGGCTTTTCGAGCAGTACTTC,CASSREGGRSGLFEQYF
TRBJ2-7,TRBD2,TRBV6-1,few,13,TGTGCCAGCAGTCAGACTAGCAAGTACGAGCAGTACTTC,CASSQTSKYEQYF
TRBJ2-3,TRBD1,TRBV5-1,.,17,TGCGCCAGCAGCTTGGCTGGGACAGGTGGGATGGTCAATACGCAGTATTTT,CASSLAGTGGMVNTQYF
TRBJ1-2,TRBD1,TRBV5-1,.,15,TGCGCCAGCAGCTGGCAGGGGGCCGCGCAGGATGGCTACACCTTC,CASSWQGAAQDGYTF
TRBJ1-2,.,TRBV30,.,12,TGTGCCTGGTACCGGGGGAGCTATGGCTACACCTTC,CAWYRGSYGYTF
TRBJ1-4,TRBD1,TRBV6-6,.,14,TGTGCCAGCAGATTACAGGGGCTGAATGAAAAACTGTTTTTT,CASRLQGLNEKLFF
TRBJ1-2,.,TRBV6-5,few,13,TGTGCCAGCGGGCCCTTTCCCGACTATGGCTACACCTTC,CASGPFPDYGYTF
TRBJ2-1,.,TRBV19,.,13,TGTGCCAGTAGTATTCGAGGATACAATGAGCAGTTCTTC,CASSIRGYNEQFF
TRBJ2-2,TRBD2,TRBV5-1,.,21,TGCGCCAGCAGCTTCGACCAAGGACACGGACTAGCGGGGCCCTCCACCGGGGAGCTGTTTTTT,CASSFDQGHGLAGPSTGELFF
TRBJ1-6,.,TRBV19,.,19,TGTGCCAGTAGTACCGCCCTTAAGTTCTGGAGCTCCTATAATTCACCCCTCCACTTT,CASSTALKFWSSYNSPLHF
TRBJ1-2,.,TRBV7-9,once,13,TGTGCCAGCAGACGCGCCGTCGGCTATGGCTACACCTTC,CASRRAVGYGYTF
TRBJ1-3,TRBD1,TRBV11-2,.,15,TGTGCCAGCAGCTTAAACCGGGACAGGGTATACACCATATATTTT,CASSLNRDRVYTIYF
TRBJ2-7,TRBD2,TRBV5-1,.,14,TGCGCCAGCAGCTTGGCTAGCGGGGCTTACGAGCAGTACTTT,CASSLASGAYEQYF
TRBJ1-1,.,TRBV10-3,many,16,TGTGCCATCAGTAGCGTGGTTCAGGGAGGAGACACTGAAGCTTTCTTT,CAISSVVQGGDTEAFF
TRBJ2-1,.,TRBV19,.,19,TGTGCCAGTACCCACCGTGGGGCAGGGGCTATTCGCTCCTACAATGAGCAGTTCTTC,CASTHRGAGAIRSYNEQFF
TRBJ2-1,TRBD2,TRBV19,.,15,TGTGCCAGTAGTATGGGACTAGCGGCCTACAATGAGCAGTTCTTC,CASSMGLAAYNEQFF
TRBJ2-1,TRBD2,TRBV11-2,.,16,TGTGCCAGCAGCTATAGGACTAGCGGGGTCTACAATGAGCAGTTCTTC,CASSYRTSGVYNEQFF
TRBJ1-1,.,TRBV11-2,.,14,TGTGCCAGCAGCTTAGGAGTCCGGAACACTGAAGCTTTCTTT,CASSLGVRNTEAFF
TRBJ2-7,.,TRBV11-2,.,15,TGTGCCAGCAGCTTAGTTAAAGAGAGCTCCTACGAGCAGTACTTC,CASSLVKESSYEQYF
TRBJ2-1,.,TRBV5-1,.,15,TGCGCCAGCAGCTTGGGTCCTAGCTCCGGCGATGAGCAGTTCTTC,CASSLGPSSGDEQFF
TRBJ2-1,.,TRBV5-1,.,12,TGCGCCAGCAGCCTAGAGGTAGGCGAGCAGTTCTTC,CASSLEVGEQFF
TRBJ1-2,TRBD1,TRBV5-1,.,14,TGCGCCAGCAGCTTTGGGGACAGAAACTATGGCTACACCTTC,CASSFGDRNYGYTF
TRBJ2-3,TRBD2,TRBV6-2/TRBV6-3,.,16,TGTGCCAGCAGTAAGGGACTAGTGATAAGCACAGATACGCAGTATTTT,CASSKGLVISTDTQYF
TRBJ1-2,.,TRBV12-5,.,14,TGTGCTAGTGCTGTGGGGGACACCAACTATGGCTACACCTTC,CASAVGDTNYGYTF
TRBJ2-4,.,TRBV5-1,.,14,TGCGCCAGCAGCCCTACGGTAGCCAAAAACATTCAGTACTTC,CASSPTVAKNIQYF
TRBJ2-7,.,TRBV18,once,15,TGTGCCAGCTCACCCATAATCCGAAGAGACTACGAGCAGTACTTC,CASSPIIRRDYEQYF
TRBJ2-5,TRBD1,TRBV2,.,13,TGTGCCAGCAGTGCAAACAGGGGAGAGACCCAGTACTTC,CASSANRGETQYF
TRBJ1-2,TRBD1,TRBV15,.,17,TGTGCCACCAGCAGAGGGAGGGACAGGGTACCGTACTATGGCTACACCTTC,CATSRGRDRVPYYGYTF
TRBJ1-5,.,TRBV19,.,18,TGTGCCAGTAGTCCCCAGGACATGTTAGCTTATAGCAATCAGCCCCAGCATTTT,CASSPQDMLAYSNQPQHF
TRBJ1-4,.,TRBV5-8,once,14,TGTGCCAGCAGCTTACGAGGAACTAATGAAAAACTGTTTTTT,CASSLRGTNEKLFF
TRBJ2-2,TRBD1,TRBV2,.,15,TGTGCCAGCAGTGATAACAGGGGGAACACCGGGGAGCTGTTTTTT,CASSDNRGNTGELFF
TRBJ1-6,.,TRBV19,.,13,TGTGCCAGTAAGAGAATGGGGGCCGACGAACTCCACTTT,CASKRMGADELHF
TRBJ1-4,TRBD1,TRBV28,.,15,TGTGCCAGCAGCTCCGAGGGGACAGCCCGGGAAAAACTGTTTTTT,CASSSEGTAREKLFF
TRBJ1-1,.,TRBV2,.,13,TGTGCCAGCAGTGAACAGAAGAACACTGAAGCTTTCTTT,CASSEQKNTEAFF
TRBJ1-6,TRBD1,TRBV24-1,.,15,TGTGCCACCAGTGATGGGGACAGCCTAAATTCACCCCTCCACTTT,CATSDGDSLNSPLHF
TRBJ1-1,.,TRBV2,.,14,TGTGCCAGCAGCCCAACCTCAAACCGCGCTGAAGCTTTCTTT,CASSPTSNRAEAFF
TRBJ1-2,.,TRBV2,.,17,TGTGCCAGCAGTGAAGCCAGAGATGACAGGTCGCACTATGGCTACACCTTC,CASSEARDDRSHYGYTF
TRBJ1-2,TRBD1,TRBV18,once,15,TGTGCCAGCTCACCACGGGACAGGGCCGACTATGGCTACACCTTC,CASSPRDRADYGYTF
TRBJ2-2,TRBD2,TRBV4-2,.,17,TGTGCCAGCAGCCAATTTTTAGCGGGGAAAGATACCGGGGAGCTGTTTTTT,CASSQFLAGKDTGELFF
TRBJ1-6,.,TRBV11-2,.,16,TGTGCCAGCAGGAGTTACAGGGATAAAATTAATTCACCCCTCCACTTT,CASRSYRDKINSPLHF
TRBJ1-1,.,TRBV3-1/TRBV3-2,.,18,TGTGCCAGCAGTCGGGGGTCCCCAACGGAGACTTGGAGAACTGAAGCTTTCTTT,CASSRGSPTETWRTEAFF
TRBJ2-2,TRBD2,TRBV19,.,15,TGTGCCAGTAGTCGCGGGACTAGGAGTACCGGGGAGCTGTTTTTT,CASSRGTRSTGELFF
TRBJ1-2,TRBD1,TRBV2,.,17,TGTGCCAGCACCCGAATATCGTGGGACAGGGATATCTATGGCTACACCTTC,CASTRISWDRDIYGYTF
TRBJ1-6,.,TRBV27,.,15,TGTGCCAGCAGTTCTCGGGACACCTATAATTCACCCCTCCACTTT,CASSSRDTYNSPLHF
TRBJ2-1,TRBD2,TRBV6-2/TRBV6-3,.,17,TGTGCCAGCAGTTACTCGTTTAGCGGGGGCCACTCACTTGAGCAGTTCTTC,CASSYSFSGGHSLEQFF
TRBJ1-2,TRBD1,TRBV3-1/TRBV3-2,.,15,TGTGCCAGCAGCCCGACCGGGACAGGGGGCTATGGCTACACCTTC,CASSPTGTGGYGYTF
TRBJ2-3,TRBD1,TRBV5-1,.,15,TGCGCCAGCAGCCCGACAGGGGGATATACAGATACGCAGTATTTT,CASSPTGGYTDTQYF
TRBJ2-3,.,TRBV10-1,.,15,TGCGCCAGCAGTGATCCCAGCGGAAACACAGATACGCAGTATTTT,CASSDPSGNTDTQYF
TRBJ2-6,.,TRBV5-1,.,15,TGCGCCAGCAGCTTGACGAGCTCTGGGGCCAACGTCCTGACTTTC,CASSLTSSGANVLTF
TRBJ1-1,.,TRBV6-5,.,14,TGTGCCCGCGACACGGGACACCAGAACACTGAAGCTTTCTTT,CARDTGHQNTEAFF
TRBJ1-3,.,TRBV5-1,.,15,TGCGCCAGCAGCTTCGATGGCGGGAAGGGAAACACCATATATTTT,CASSFDGGKGNTIYF
TRBJ1-6,.,TRBV2,.,13,TGTGCCAGCAGAGGGGTAATTGATTCACCCCTCCACTTT,CASRGVIDSPLHF
TRBJ2-7,TRBD1,TRBV18,.,15,TGTGCCAGCTCACAGACGCGGACAGGGGGCTCCGAGCAGTACTTC,CASSQTRTGGSEQYF
TRBJ2-2,TRBD1,TRBV2,.,14,TGTGCCAGCAGTGTAGGGGGCAACACCGGGGAGCTGTTTTTT,CASSVGGNTGELFF
TRBJ2-5,.,TRBV15,.,16,TGTGCCACCAGCAGAGGTCGCCAGGGCGGTCAAGAGACCCAGTACTTC,CATSRGRQGGQETQYF
TRBJ2-7,.,TRBV7-8,.,14,TGTGCCAGCAGCTTAATAGGACAGTCCTACGAGCAGTACTTC,CASSLIGQSYEQYF
TRBJ1-5,TRBD1,TRBV28,.,12,TGTGCCTCAGGGGGCAGCAATCAGCCCCAGCATTTT,CASGGSNQPQHF
TRBJ2-1,TRBD1,TRBV9,.,14,TGTGCCAGCAGCGTACTGGGACAGAACAATGAGCAGTTCTTC,CASSVLGQNNEQFF
TRBJ2-3,TRBD2,TRBV9,.,16,TGTGCCAGCAGCGTAGGTCTTCGCGGGGGGTTAGATACGCAGTATTTT,CASSVGLRGGLDTQYF
TRBJ1-1,.,TRBV27,.,13,TGTGCCAGCAGTTTAAGGAGGGGCTTCGGGGCTTTCTTT,CASSLRRGFGAFF